This passage covers 3 T cell receptor beta chains from one sample sequenced in a study of T cell repertoires in cytomegalovirus infection. TCRdb reprocessed the reads via MiXCR and lists one record per CDR3 protein. The sample has approximately 310,000 distinct CDR3 sequences, 20% to 25% seen once. These receptors are not linked to any known antigen. The material was cultured PBMCs, obtained from culture after CMV antigen stimulation. Receptors originate from a human donor in good health (CMV status not recorded). Some clones in this sample may be carry-over from other donors' samples.

V usage is TRBV9 and J usage is TRBJ1-3, with D unresolved. Germline-derived CDR1 and CDR2 are SGDLS and YYNGEE. The CDR3 spans 16 residues. V was pared by 0 bases and J by 4 bases, with 14 bases between. CDR3: CASSVGDPSRGNTIYF. The CDR3 region has the DNA TGTGCCAGCAGCGTAGGTGATCCTTCGCGGGGAAACACCATATATTTT.

This clonotype has a handful of counts. As DNA, the CDR3 is TGTGCCAGCAGAGGCCAGGTCGGAGAGACCCAGTACTTC. As protein: CASRGQVGETQYF. This chain links TRBV7-2 with TRBJ2-5; no firm D call. The CDR3 is 13 residues long. V was shortened by 6 bases and J by 4 bases, with 12 bases between the two germline ends. CDR1 and CDR2 (germline): SGHTA, FQGNSA.

This clonotype was picked up many times. The genes are TRBV7-2 and TRBJ2-5, with D possibly being TRBD1 (6 bases). V was trimmed by 6 bases and J by 1 base, leaving 9 bases between them. This CDR3 is 13 amino acids long. Germline CDR1 and CDR2: SGHTA and FQGNSA. The CDR3 spells CASRRGSQETQYF. The CDR3 DNA is TGTGCCAGCAGGAGGGGGTCCCAAGAGACCCAGTACTTC.